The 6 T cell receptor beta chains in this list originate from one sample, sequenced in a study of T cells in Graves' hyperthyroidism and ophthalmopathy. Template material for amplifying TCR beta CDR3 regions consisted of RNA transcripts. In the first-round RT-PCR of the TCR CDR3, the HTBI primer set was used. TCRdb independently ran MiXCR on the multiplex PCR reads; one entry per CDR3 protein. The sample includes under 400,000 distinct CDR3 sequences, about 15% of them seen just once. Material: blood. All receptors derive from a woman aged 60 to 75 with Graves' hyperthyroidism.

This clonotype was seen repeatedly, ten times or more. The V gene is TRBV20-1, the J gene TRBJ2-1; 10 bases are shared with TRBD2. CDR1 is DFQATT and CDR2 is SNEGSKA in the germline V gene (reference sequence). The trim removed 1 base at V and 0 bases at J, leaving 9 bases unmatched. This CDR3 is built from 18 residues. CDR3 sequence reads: CSARGWGASGSSYNEQFF. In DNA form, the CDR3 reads TGCAGTGCTAGAGGTTGGGGGGCTAGCGGGAGCTCCTACAATGAGCAGTTCTTC.

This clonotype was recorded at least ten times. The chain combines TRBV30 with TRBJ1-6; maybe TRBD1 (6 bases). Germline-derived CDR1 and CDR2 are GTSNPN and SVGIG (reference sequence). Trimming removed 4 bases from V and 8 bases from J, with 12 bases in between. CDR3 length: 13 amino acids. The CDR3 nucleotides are TGTGCCTGGAATCACAGGGCGGATTCACCCCTCCACTTT. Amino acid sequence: CAWNHRADSPLHF.

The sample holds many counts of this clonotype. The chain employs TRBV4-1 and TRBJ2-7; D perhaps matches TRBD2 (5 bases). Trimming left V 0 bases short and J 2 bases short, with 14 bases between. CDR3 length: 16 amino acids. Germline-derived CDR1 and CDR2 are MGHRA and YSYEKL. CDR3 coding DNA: TGCGCCAGCAGCCAAGATGGGAGCCGTGGCGCCTACGAGCAGTACTTC. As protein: CASSQDGSRGAYEQYF.

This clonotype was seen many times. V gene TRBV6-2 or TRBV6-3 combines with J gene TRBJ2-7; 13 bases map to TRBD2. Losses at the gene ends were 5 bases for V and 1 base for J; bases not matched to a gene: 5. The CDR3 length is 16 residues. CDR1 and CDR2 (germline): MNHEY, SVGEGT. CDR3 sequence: CASSRGLAGTSYEQYF. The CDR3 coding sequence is TGTGCCAGCAGTAGGGGACTAGCGGGAACTTCCTACGAGCAGTACTTC.

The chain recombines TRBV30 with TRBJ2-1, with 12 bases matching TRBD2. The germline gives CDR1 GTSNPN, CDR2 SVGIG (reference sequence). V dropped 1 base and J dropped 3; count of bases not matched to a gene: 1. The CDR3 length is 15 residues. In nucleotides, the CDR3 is TGTGCCTGGAGTGCGGGACTAGCGGGCTACAATGAGCAGTTCTTC. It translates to CAWSAGLAGYNEQFF.

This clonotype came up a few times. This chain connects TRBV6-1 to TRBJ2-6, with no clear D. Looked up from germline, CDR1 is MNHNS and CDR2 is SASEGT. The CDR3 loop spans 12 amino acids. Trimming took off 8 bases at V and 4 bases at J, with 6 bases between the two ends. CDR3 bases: TGTGCCAGCGGGTCCGGGGCCAACGTCCTGACTTTC. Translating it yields CASGSGANVLTF.